This TCR beta chain was sequenced in a study of T cell responses to AZD1222 COVID-19 vaccine. Sequencing used immunoSEQ multiplex PCR; TCRdb keeps in-frame clones, though not all of them. The table has 100,000 to 150,000 clones, 80% to 90% seen once. V gave up 5 bases and J gave up 2 bases; unmatched junction bases: 6. Germline CDR1 and CDR2: SGHTA and FQGTGA. CDR3 length: 16 amino acids. This chain links TRBV7-3 with TRBJ2-6; TRBD1 matches at 7 bases. The clonotype originates from an adult in good health. Sequenced material: peripheral blood, taken on day 0 of AZD1222 vaccination. Here the CDR3 DNA reads TGTGCCAGCAGCAGAAGTACAGGGGCTGGGGCCAACGTCCTGACTTTC. Translating gives CASSRSTGAGANVLTF.